These 19 T cell receptor beta chains were sequenced from one sample in a study of shared clonotypes between healthy human individuals. TCRdb's copy holds only in-frame clones and misses some; the assay was immunoSEQ multiplex PCR. This table holds fewer than 550,000 clones, about three quarters found once. The sequenced sample was PBMCs. Receptors were obtained from a woman aged 40 to 49 in good health. Some clones in this sample may be carry-over from other donors' samples.

The chain combines TRBV11-2 with TRBJ2-3, with D unresolved. Trimming took off 4 bases at V and 1 base at J, with 9 bases between the two ends. Germline V lookup: CDR1 SGHAT, CDR2 FQNNGV. The CDR3 covers 14 residues. CDR3 loop: CASSSQTGTDTQYF. The CDR3 DNA reads as TGTGCCAGCAGCTCTCAAACTGGCACAGATACGCAGTATTTT.

The chain recombines TRBV7-8 with TRBJ2-7; TRBD1 matches 7 bases. With 2 bases clipped from V and 7 bases from J, the junction kept 11 bases outside the gene matches. The CDR3 has 15 residues. CDR1 and CDR2 from the germline V gene are SGHVS and FQNEAQ. In DNA form, the CDR3 reads TGTGCCAGCAGCTTAAACAGGGGATACTTGTGGGAGCAGTACTTC. Its protein is CASSLNRGYLWEQYF.

The CDR3 spells CASSPGRGSTGELFF. The CDR3 DNA reads as TGTGCCAGCAGCCCGGGACGAGGGAGCACCGGGGAGCTGTTTTTT. The chain employs TRBV5-4 and TRBJ2-2, with D perhaps TRBD1 or TRBD2 (5 bases each). The CDR3 extends over 15 amino acids. Trimming removed 4 bases from V and 4 bases from J, with 14 bases in between. Per germline, CDR1 SGHNT and CDR2 YYREEE (reference sequence).

This chain links TRBV18 with TRBJ1-1, with 10 bases matching TRBD1. With 1 base clipped from V and 1 base from J, the junction kept 3 bases outside the gene matches. The germline gives CDR1 KGHSH, CDR2 LQKENI. CDR3 length equals 16 residues. This CDR3 reads CASSPRDRGENTEAFF. The CDR3 DNA reads TGTGCCAGCTCACCACGGGACAGGGGCGAGAACACTGAAGCTTTCTTT.

This chain links TRBV28 with TRBJ1-5; 9 bases match TRBD1. Trimming cost V 7 bases and J 6 bases; bases outside gene matches: 10. This CDR3 is built from 15 residues. The germline V gene has CDR1 MDHEN and CDR2 SYDVKM. This CDR3 is CASKDTGGVSQPQHF. The CDR3 DNA sequence: TGTGCCAGCAAAGATACAGGGGGCGTTTCTCAGCCCCAGCATTTT. Complete variable domain (other parts from reference TRBV28 and TRBJ1-5): DVKVTQSSRYLVKRTGEKVFLECVQDMDHENMFWYRQDPGLGLRLIYFSYDVKMKEKGDIPEGYSVSREKKERFSLILESASTNQTSMYLCASKDTGGVSQPQHFGDGTRLSIL.

The rearrangement links TRBV7-2 to TRBJ1-2; TRBD1 is a possible D gene (5 bases). The CDR3 length is 14 residues. In germline, CDR1 is SGHTA, CDR2 FQGNSA. V shed 3 bases and J shed 4 bases, with 12 bases lying between them. Here the CDR3 reads CASSFDSGGYGYTF. The CDR3 DNA sequence: TGTGCCAGCAGCTTCGACAGCGGGGGCTATGGCTACACCTTC.

The J gene is TRBJ2-2, the V gene TRBV6-4; D is uncertain. V was clipped by 5 bases and J by 1 base, with 11 bases between them. This CDR3 has 15 residues. From germline, CDR1 is MRHNA and CDR2 SNTAGT. CDR3 sequence reads: CASSPWYENTGELFF. The CDR3 coding sequence is TGTGCCAGCAGTCCATGGTATGAGAACACCGGGGAGCTGTTTTTT.

On this clone: Only one base separates this from a far larger clonotype, so it likely reflects a read error. This same CDR3 is encoded by further DNA sequences in the sample. The chain links TRBV30 to TRBJ2-2; D gene ambiguous. The CDR3 extends over 15 amino acids. Germline lookup yields CDR1 GTSNPN and CDR2 SVGIG (reference sequence). CDR3 sequence reads: CAWSVKPRDTGELFF. In nucleotides, the CDR3 is TGTGCTTGGAGTGTAAAACCCCGGGACACCGGGGAGCTGTTTTTT.

The genes are TRBV7-6 and TRBJ1-3, with D perhaps TRBD1 (6 bases). Germline CDR1 reads SGHVS; CDR2 reads FNYEAQ. Trimming stripped 4 bases from V and 2 bases from J, with 15 bases between. The CDR3 spans 16 residues. The CDR3, as DNA: TGTGCCAGCAGCTCACAGGGAGGTGGTCCTGGAAACACCATATATTTT. This encodes CASSSQGGGPGNTIYF.

This chain uses TRBV5-1 with TRBJ1-2; TRBD1 aligns across 8 bases. Trimming took 7 bases from V and 0 from J; bases not matched to a gene: 8. Germline V lookup: CDR1 SGHRS, CDR2 YFSETQ. This CDR3 comprises 15 residues. The CDR3 spells CASDPGDRTNYGYTF. For the CDR3, the DNA is TGCGCCAGCGACCCCGGGGACAGGACTAACTATGGCTACACCTTC.

The chain has TRBV5-1 and TRBJ2-4, with TRBD2 identical over 13 bases. V was pared by 2 bases and J by 1 base, with 9 bases of the junction left unmatched. The CDR3 has 19 amino acids. Germline lookup yields CDR1 SGHRS and CDR2 YFSETQ. The DNA for the CDR3 is TGCGCCAGCAGCTTAGGGGGACTAGCGGGAAGGTTGGCCAAAAACATTCAGTACTTC. This translates into CASSLGGLAGRLAKNIQYF.

This clone was counted only a few times. This sequence joins TRBV19 and TRBJ1-1; D not certain. This CDR3 comprises 15 residues. The ends were cut back, 3 bases at V and 8 bases at J, with 19 bases in the middle. CDR1 LNHDA and CDR2 SQIVND come from the germline V gene (reference sequence). In DNA, the CDR3 is TGTGCCAGTAGTATTACGGGCACCAACCCCCCGGAAGCTTTCTTT. This gives the protein CASSITGTNPPEAFF.

The chain uses TRBV2 and TRBJ2-1; 7 nucleotides line up with TRBD2. The germline CDR1 and CDR2 sequences are SNHLY and FYNNEI. The CDR3 runs to 13 residues. V was clipped by 1 base and J by 7 bases; unmatched bases: 1. In nucleotides, the CDR3 is TGTGCCAGCAGTGAAGGGGGGGGAAATGAGCAGTTCTTC. The encoded protein is CASSEGGGNEQFF.

The chain combines TRBV21-1 with TRBJ1-2; the tabulated D call, TRBD1, remains unverified against the DNA. TRBV21-1 is a known pseudogene. CDR3 length: 16 residues. This CDR3 is CASSKKGTAVFVGYTF. The CDR3 nucleotides read TGTGCCAGCAGCAAAAAGGGGACAGCAGTTTTTGTGGGCTACACCTTC.

The chain has TRBV6-1 and TRBJ2-5, with 12 bases lining up with TRBD2. Germline CDR1 reads MNHNS; CDR2 reads SASEGT. The V and J ends lost 3 bases and 5 bases, in that order; junction bases with no gene match: 7. The CDR3 is made up of 16 amino acids. CDR3 loop: CASSERLAGVGETQYF. In DNA, the CDR3 is TGTGCCAGCAGTGAGAGACTAGCGGGAGTAGGTGAGACCCAGTACTTC.

Written as DNA, the CDR3 is TGTGCCAGCAGCAGGGACGGGAATCAGCCCCAGCATTTT. Translated: CASSRDGNQPQHF. The J gene is TRBJ1-5, the V gene TRBV7-2; the D gene is possibly TRBD1 (5 bases). Germline V CDR1 and CDR2: SGHTA, FQGNSA. V was shortened by 5 bases and J by 4 bases, with 9 bases between the two germline ends. This CDR3 has 13 amino acids.

The chain joins TRBV18 to TRBJ2-5; 10 nucleotides align to TRBD2. CDR3 length: 14 residues. CDR1 is KGHSH, CDR2 LQKENI, per germline. The V gene end was trimmed by 2 bases and the J gene end by 5 bases; junction bases not matched to a gene: 2. CDR3 nucleotides: TGTGCCAGCTCACCAGTGACTAGCGGGGAGACCCAGTACTTC. As protein: CASSPVTSGETQYF.

J is TRBJ2-7 and V is TRBV14; tentative D call: TRBD1 (6 bases). The CDR3 extends over 17 amino acids. V was clipped by 4 bases and J by 5 bases, with 24 bases between them. CDR1 SGHDN and CDR2 FVKESK come from the germline V gene. The CDR3 nucleotides are TGTGCCAGCAGCCCCTGGATTGCCAGGGGCCTAGGTGACGAGCAGTACTTC. Translating it yields CASSPWIARGLGDEQYF.

The chain carries TRBV7-8 and TRBJ2-7; TRBD2 aligns across 10 bases. Germline CDR1 and CDR2: SGHVS and FQNEAQ. The ends lost 4 bases at V and 1 base at J; junction bases unmatched: 13. This CDR3 has 18 residues. The CDR3, as DNA: TGTGCCAGCAGCTGGACTAGGACTAGCGGATTAAGGTCCTACGAGCAGTACTTC. This gives the protein CASSWTRTSGLRSYEQYF.